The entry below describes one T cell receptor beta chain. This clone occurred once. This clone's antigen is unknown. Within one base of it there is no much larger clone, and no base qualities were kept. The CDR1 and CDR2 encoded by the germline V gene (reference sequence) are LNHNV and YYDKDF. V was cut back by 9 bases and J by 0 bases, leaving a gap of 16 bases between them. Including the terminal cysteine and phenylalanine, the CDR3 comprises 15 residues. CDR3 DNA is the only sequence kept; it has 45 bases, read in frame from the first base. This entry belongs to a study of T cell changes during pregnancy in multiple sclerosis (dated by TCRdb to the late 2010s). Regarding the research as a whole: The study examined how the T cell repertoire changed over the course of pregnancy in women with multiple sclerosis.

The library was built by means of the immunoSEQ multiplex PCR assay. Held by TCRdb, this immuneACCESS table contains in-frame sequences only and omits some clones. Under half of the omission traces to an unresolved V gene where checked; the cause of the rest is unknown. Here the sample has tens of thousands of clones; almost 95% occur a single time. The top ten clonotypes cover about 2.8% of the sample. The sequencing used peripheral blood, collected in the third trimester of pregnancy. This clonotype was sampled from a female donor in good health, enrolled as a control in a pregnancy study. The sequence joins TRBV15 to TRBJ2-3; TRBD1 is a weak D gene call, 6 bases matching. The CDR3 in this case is CATGAPASSTDTQYF. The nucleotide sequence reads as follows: TGTGCCACGGGGGCTCCGGCCTCTAGCACAGATACGCAGTATTTT. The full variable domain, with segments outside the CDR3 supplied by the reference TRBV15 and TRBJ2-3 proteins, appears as DAMVIQNPRYQVTQFGKPVTLSCSQTLNHNVMYWYQQKSSQAPKLLFHYYDKDFNNEADTPDNFQSRRPNTSFCFLDIRSPGLGDTAMYLCATGAPASSTDTQYFGPGTRLTVL.